This T cell receptor beta chain was obtained from a study of T cells after posttransplantation cyclophosphamide. Study-level points and caveats: TRB clonality was highly associated with recipient CMV seropositivity and reactivation. Later blood repertoires were often dominated by clones from the donor CD8+ memory compartment.

Peripheral blood was collected from the related graft donor on the marrow donation day. There are 16 residues in the CDR3. Trimming removed 8 bases from V and 1 base from J, with 20 bases in between. CDR1 and CDR2 (germline): SSHAT, FNYEAQ (reference sequence). The protocol was immunoSEQ multiplex PCR, while the TCRdb copy is restricted to in-frame clones and leaves out a portion. Singletons are absent from the sample, which has fewer than 40,000 clones. At least ten counts were recorded for this clone. Its antigen remains unidentified. The clonotype originates from a woman aged 45 to 65 in good health and a related stem cell transplant donor. The chain has TRBV7-7 and TRBJ2-5; D perhaps matches TRBD1 (6 bases). The sample was PBMCs. CDR3 loop: CASRPDVGTPQETQYF. The CDR3 DNA follows: TGTGCCAGCCGCCCAGATGTTGGGACACCCCAAGAGACCCAGTACTTC.